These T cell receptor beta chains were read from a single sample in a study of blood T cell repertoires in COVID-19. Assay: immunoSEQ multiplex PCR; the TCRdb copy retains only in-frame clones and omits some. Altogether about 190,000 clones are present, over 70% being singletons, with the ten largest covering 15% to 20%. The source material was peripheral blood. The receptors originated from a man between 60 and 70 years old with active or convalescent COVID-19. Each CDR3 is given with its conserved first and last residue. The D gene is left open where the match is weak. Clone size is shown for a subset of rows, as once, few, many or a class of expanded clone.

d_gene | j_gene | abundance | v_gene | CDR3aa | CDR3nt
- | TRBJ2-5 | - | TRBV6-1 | CASSEQTGGSETQYF | TGTGCCAGCAGTGAACAGACAGGCGGTTCTGAGACCCAGTACTTC
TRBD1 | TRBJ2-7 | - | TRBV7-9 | CASSETRQGNEQYF | TGTGCCAGCAGCGAAACTAGACAGGGAAACGAGCAGTACTTC
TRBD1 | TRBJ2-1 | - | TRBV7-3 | CASSRDRDVYNEQFF | TGTGCCAGCAGCCGGGACAGGGATGTATACAATGAGCAGTTCTTC
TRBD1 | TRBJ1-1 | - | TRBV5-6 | CASSFGTGWNTEAFF | TGTGCCAGCAGCTTCGGGACAGGGTGGAACACTGAAGCTTTCTTT
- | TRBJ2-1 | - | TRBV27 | CASSSAVNEQFF | TGTGCCAGCAGTTCAGCGGTCAATGAGCAGTTCTTC
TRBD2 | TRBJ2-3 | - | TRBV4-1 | CASSQGSGRDQDTQYF | TGCGCCAGCAGCCAAGGGTCGGGGAGGGATCAAGATACGCAGTATTTT
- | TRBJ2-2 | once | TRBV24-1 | CATSQAGRTGELFF | TGTGCCACCAGTCAGGCGGGGAGAACCGGGGAGCTGTTTTTT
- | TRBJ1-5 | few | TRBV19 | CASSVPRTVKGGQPQHF | TGTGCCAGTAGTGTTCCACGGACGGTTAAGGGGGGGCAGCCCCAGCATTTT
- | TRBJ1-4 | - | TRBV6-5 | CASSYSSGQRFLKLFF | TGTGCCAGCAGTTACTCGAGCGGACAGAGATTCTTAAAACTGTTTTTT
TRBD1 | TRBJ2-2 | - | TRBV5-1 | CASSFGTGAAGELFF | TGCGCCAGCAGCTTCGGGACAGGAGCCGCCGGGGAGCTGTTTTTT
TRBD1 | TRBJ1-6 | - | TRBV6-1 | CASSEAPPGGYSPLHF | TGTGCCAGCAGTGAAGCTCCTCCAGGGGGCTATTCACCCCTCCACTTT
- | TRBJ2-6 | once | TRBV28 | CASSPPRGSTGANVLTF | TGTGCCAGCAGTCCACCCCGCGGTTCTACTGGGGCCAACGTCCTGACTTTC
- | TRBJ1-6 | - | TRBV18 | CASSTTQTNSPLHF | TGTGCCAGCTCAACTACTCAAACTAATTCACCCCTCCACTTT
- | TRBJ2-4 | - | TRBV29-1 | CSVAETGGGKNIQYF | TGCAGCGTTGCGGAGACAGGAGGAGGCAAAAACATTCAGTACTTC
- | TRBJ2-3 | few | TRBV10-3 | CATSSGSTDTQYF | TGTGCCACCAGTAGCGGAAGCACAGATACGCAGTATTTT
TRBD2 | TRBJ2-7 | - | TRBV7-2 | CASSPSGAYEQYF | TGTGCCAGCAGCCCTAGCGGGGCCTACGAGCAGTACTTC
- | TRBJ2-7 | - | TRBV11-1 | CASSLLIKSVEQYF | TGTGCCAGCAGCTTACTCATAAAGAGCGTCGAGCAGTACTTC
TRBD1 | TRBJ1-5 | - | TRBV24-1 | CATSDRSDRQPQHF | TGTGCCACCAGTGACCGATCGGACAGGCAGCCCCAGCATTTT
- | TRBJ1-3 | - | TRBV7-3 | CASSRPGPGNTIYF | TGTGCCAGCAGCCGACCGGGTCCCGGAAACACCATATATTTT
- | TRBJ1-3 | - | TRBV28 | CASRQQDSYGNTIYF | TGTGCCAGCAGACAACAAGACAGTTATGGAAACACCATATATTTT